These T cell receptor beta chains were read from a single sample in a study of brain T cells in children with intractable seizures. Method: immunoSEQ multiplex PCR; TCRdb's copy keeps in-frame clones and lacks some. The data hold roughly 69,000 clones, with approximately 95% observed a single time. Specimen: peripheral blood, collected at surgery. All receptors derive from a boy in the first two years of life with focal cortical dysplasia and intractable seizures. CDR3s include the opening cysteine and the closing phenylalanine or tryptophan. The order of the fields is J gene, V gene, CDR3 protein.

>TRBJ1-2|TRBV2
CASSERPRYGYTF
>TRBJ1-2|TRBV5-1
CASSLTTGHYGYTF
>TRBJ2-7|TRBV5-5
CASSLGYEQYF
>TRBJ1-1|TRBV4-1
CASSPPTPRSAQAFF
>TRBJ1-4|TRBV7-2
CASSSPRGQGGSNEKLFF
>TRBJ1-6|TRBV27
CASSQLDSPLHF
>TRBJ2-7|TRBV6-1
CASGGQGSREQYF
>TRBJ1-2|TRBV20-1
CSCEGNYGYTF
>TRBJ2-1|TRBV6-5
CASGAGGPYEQFF
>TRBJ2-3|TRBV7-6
CASSLGLAGSTDTQYF
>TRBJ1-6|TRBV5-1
CASSPGQQNNSPLHF
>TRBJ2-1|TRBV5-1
CASSLDTSHYNEQFF
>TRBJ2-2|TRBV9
CASSVAVLASTGELFF
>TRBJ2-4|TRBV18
CASSPSSGRLAKNIQYF